These 15 T cell receptor beta chains originate from one sample sequenced in a study of shared clonotypes between healthy human individuals. The table came from immunoSEQ multiplex PCR; TCRdb's copy has only in-frame clones and leaves some out. The sample consists of 600,000 to 750,000 clones, over 60% of them appearing once. Material for sequencing was memory CD4+ T cells sorted from blood. This sample's subset: CD45RA-negative fraction. These receptors were obtained from a woman aged 25 to 39 in good health.

The chain has TRBV27 and TRBJ1-1; no firm D call. From germline, CDR1 is MNHEY and CDR2 SMNVEV (reference sequence). V shed 0 bases and J shed 0 bases, with 8 bases lying between them. The CDR3 loop spans 15 amino acids. For the CDR3, the DNA is TGTGCCAGCAGTTTATCGGCGGTTCTGAACACTGAAGCTTTCTTT. Translating it yields CASSLSAVLNTEAFF.

The rearrangement links TRBV18 to TRBJ2-2; D remains ambiguous. CDR3 size: 12 residues. Germline CDR1 reads KGHSH; CDR2 reads LQKENI. V was pared by 3 bases and J by 11 bases, with 10 bases between. CDR3 nucleotides: TGTGCCAGCTCACCGACGGCCCGTGAGCTGTTTTTT. Its translation: CASSPTARELFF.

The chain couples TRBV7-2 to TRBJ2-1; 10 bases align to TRBD2. V was clipped by 2 bases and J by 0 bases; unmatched bases: 10. Germline V gene data show CDR1 as SGHTA and CDR2 as FQGNSA. The length of the CDR3 is 19 residues. The CDR3: CASSLLAGDSPSSYNEQFF. The CDR3 nucleotides are TGTGCCAGCAGCTTACTAGCGGGAGATAGTCCGAGCTCCTACAATGAGCAGTTCTTC.

This clone was recorded once. The chain couples TRBV19 to TRBJ1-5; D unresolved. This CDR3 contains 14 residues. CDR1 is LNHDA, CDR2 SQIVND, per germline (reference sequence). Trimming left V 9 bases short and J 0 bases short, with 12 bases between. CDR3 protein: CASGVGHSNQPQHF. Written as DNA, the CDR3 is TGTGCCAGCGGCGTGGGTCATAGCAATCAGCCCCAGCATTTT.

V usage is TRBV18 and J usage is TRBJ2-7; D call uncertain. CDR3 length: 17 residues. Deletions cut 3 bases from V and 2 bases from J, with 20 bases between. Germline V gene data show CDR1 as KGHSH and CDR2 as LQKENI. The CDR3 here is CASSPLSVRTDAYEQYF. CDR3 nucleotide sequence: TGTGCCAGCTCACCCTTATCGGTCCGGACGGACGCCTACGAGCAGTACTTC.

This sequence joins TRBV5-4 and TRBJ2-3; 8 bases line up with TRBD2. CDR3 length: 19 amino acids. V gave up 0 bases and J gave up 5 bases; unmatched junction bases: 17. Per the germline V gene, CDR1 is SGHNT and CDR2 is YYREEE (reference sequence). This CDR3 is CASSLAGTSGLVGGDTQYF. CDR3 in DNA: TGTGCCAGCAGCTTGGCGGGTACTAGCGGACTCGTCGGGGGAGATACGCAGTATTTT.

V gene TRBV2 combines with J gene TRBJ2-3; 12 nucleotides line up with TRBD2. The CDR3 is made up of 14 amino acids. The V gene's germline CDR1 is SNHLY and CDR2 FYNNEI. V shed 7 bases, J shed 6 bases, and the junction held 5 bases outside the gene matches. The CDR3 protein is CASITSGRRDTQYF. In DNA form, the CDR3 reads TGTGCCAGCATAACTAGCGGGAGGCGGGATACGCAGTATTTT.

V and J are TRBV7-6 and TRBJ1-1; a possible D gene is TRBD1 (6 bases). Per the germline V gene, CDR1 is SGHVS and CDR2 is FNYEAQ. V lost 5 bases, J lost 1 base, and 11 bases lay in between. The CDR3 consists of 14 residues. The DNA of the CDR3 is TGTGCCAGCAGCCAAGGACAGTCGAACACTGAAGCTTTCTTT. Translation: CASSQGQSNTEAFF.

V usage is TRBV4-1 and J usage is TRBJ2-5, with a weak D call TRBD1 (6 bases). CDR1 is MGHRA, CDR2 YSYEKL, per germline. The CDR3 sequence is 16 residues long. The V gene lost 1 base and the J gene lost 5 bases, with 17 bases spanning the gap. Here the CDR3 DNA reads TGCGCCAGCAGCCAAGGTACCGTACAGGGTCAGGAGACCCAGTACTTC. Amino acids: CASSQGTVQGQETQYF.

The rearrangement joins TRBV28 to TRBJ2-7, with TRBD2 matching over 7 bases. Losses at the gene ends were 3 bases for V and 0 bases for J; bases not matched to a gene: 5. Germline-derived CDR1 and CDR2 are MDHEN and SYDVKM. This CDR3 is built from 15 residues. The CDR3 reads CASSFPSGLSYEQYF. The CDR3 bases are TGTGCCAGCAGTTTCCCTAGCGGACTCTCCTACGAGCAGTACTTC.

The count of this clone is one. The V call is TRBV7-9, the J call TRBJ1-3; D call uncertain. This CDR3 spans 15 amino acids. With 6 bases removed from V and 1 base from J, the gap between germline ends came to 13 bases. Germline lookup yields CDR1 SEHNR and CDR2 FQNEAQ (reference sequence). The CDR3 loop reads CASRPDPLSGNTIYF. As DNA, the CDR3 is TGTGCCAGCAGACCGGATCCTCTTTCTGGAAACACCATATATTTT.

The chain has TRBV6-5 and TRBJ1-5; D not resolved. CDR1 is MNHEY, CDR2 SVGAGI, per germline. This CDR3 region has 14 residues. V was shortened by 6 bases and J by 2 bases, with 11 bases between the two germline ends. Here the CDR3 reads CASRGERGNQPQHF. CDR3 sequence (DNA): TGTGCCAGCAGGGGAGAGAGGGGCAATCAGCCCCAGCATTTT.

Points on this clone: This sample also contains other DNA sequences that code for the same CDR3. The chain has TRBV20-1 and TRBJ2-5; D unresolved. V lost 0 bases and J 4 bases, leaving 3 bases between the germline ends. This CDR3 comprises 11 residues. Germline values: CDR1 DFQATT, CDR2 SNEGSKA (reference sequence). CDR3 nucleotides: TGCAGTGCTAGAGAGGGAGAGACCCAGTACTTC. It is translated as CSAREGETQYF.

The chain has TRBV7-2 and TRBJ1-1; the D is unclear. This CDR3 is 14 amino acids long. V was clipped by 0 bases and J by 2 bases, with 7 bases between them. The germline V gene has CDR1 SGHTA and CDR2 FQGNSA. The CDR3 nucleotides read TGTGCCAGCAGCTTAGCCCCGGTTAACACTGAAGCTTTCTTT. Its protein is CASSLAPVNTEAFF.

The chain employs TRBV19 and TRBJ2-4; TRBD1 is a possible D gene (5 bases). With 3 bases removed from V and 6 bases from J, the gap between germline ends came to 9 bases. The CDR3 runs to 13 residues. Per germline, CDR1 LNHDA and CDR2 SQIVND (reference sequence). The chain's CDR3 is CASSIQGPNIQYF. CDR3 in DNA: TGTGCCAGTAGTATCCAGGGTCCAAACATTCAGTACTTC.